One T cell receptor beta chain is described in this entry. It lacks a known antigen. One base away there is no much larger clone; base qualities are not given. These data belong to a study of vaccination and CD4 T cells after COVID-19 (dated by TCRdb to 2022 to 2024). Notes on the research overall: SARS-CoV-2 positivity had been established in the convalescent patients by nasal swab PCR, and mild disease was recorded in roughly 9 of these patients and severe disease in one. The convalescent cohort included six males and four females, with two Hispanic individuals, seven Caucasians, two Asians and one multiracial person. Participants got two doses of the Pfizer-BioNTech BNT162b2 vaccine (n=8) or two doses of the Moderna mRNA-1273 vaccine (n=2). Post-COVID blood samples from convalescent patients were collected a median of around 100 days after diagnosis, with a range of roughly 35 to 170 days. Post-vaccine blood samples were collected a median of approximately 77 days after the second vaccine dose, ranging from about 14 to 241 days. For stimulating the cultures, overlapping spike peptide pools were used, derived from SARS-CoV-2 as well as from the common cold coronaviruses HCoV-NL63, HCoV-OC43 and HCoV-229E. In control cultures, a CEFX viral epitope pool was used as positive control, an HIV-1 Nef peptide pool was used as negative control, or no peptide was added. In fewer than 12 COVID-19 convalescent patients and a handful of infection-naive healthy vaccine recipients, researchers compared the spike-specific CD4+ TCR repertoire from before mRNA vaccination with the repertoire from after.

Study-wide conclusions, independent of this receptor: Relatively few convalescent patients were included in the study, and early timepoints after natural infection were not analyzed. The median number of SARS-CoV-2-reactive clonotypes rose from approximately 20 after infection to 35 to 45 after vaccination, but the change was not significant. In convalescent patients, a median roughly 87% of post-vaccine SARS-CoV-2-reactive clones were detected only after vaccination, suggesting vaccine-specific priming. In convalescent patients, nearly all vaccine-specific clones (304 of 307) were found to be mono-reactive for SARS-CoV-2 spike rather than cross-reactive with common cold coronaviruses.

The germline V end is reduced by 3 bases and the J end by 5 bases; junction bases left unmatched: 11. The CDR3 runs 17 amino acids, cysteine and phenylalanine included. Just the 51-base CDR3 DNA is kept, in frame starting at base 1. The CDR1 and CDR2 encoded by the germline V gene (reference sequence) are LNHDA and SQIVND. Preparation of the library involved PCR. DNA from cultured CD4+ T cells was subjected to TCR sequencing with the Oncomine TCR Beta short-read assay at the Johns Hopkins FTIC core. The QIAamp micro DNA kit was used to extract genomic DNA from the cultured CD4+ T cells. The Oncomine TCR Beta libraries from cultured CD4+ T cells were pooled using unique dual indexes and then sequenced on an Illumina iSeq 100. Per the original workflow: Non-productive sequences were filtered out, and CDR3s that did not start with C, did not end with F or W, or were shorter than 7 amino acids were discarded. Antigen-specific clonotypes were identified with the MANAFEST web application by comparing peptide-stimulated wells with reference and other culture wells. Positive clones required FDR below 0.05, an odds ratio above 5, and productive frequency above 0.1% in at least two of three replicate wells. Cross-reactive clonotypes were defined as significantly expanded in both SARS-CoV-2 spike wells and at least one common cold coronavirus spike condition. CDR3 homology was assessed with Levenshtein distances (stringdist) and unrooted phylogenetic trees (ape) in R version 3.6.1. The public reads were reanalyzed by TCRdb: fastp trimming at Q25, MiXCR alignment, in-frame beta chains only. When rows share a CDR3 protein, they turn into one entry using the most common DNA and genes. TCRdb, not the original authors, processed these V and J calls. The sample data list roughly 24,000 distinct CDR3 sequences, and roughly 40% of these were observed just once. In total, the top ten clones hold under 13% of the sample.

The label giving this sample's treatment or condition can be read as: roughly 10-day PBMC culture with coronavirus spike peptide pools or control peptides (ViraFEST assay). The ViraFEST assay, used in the study, expanded antigen-specific T cells with peptide pools and then identified the expanded clonotypes through TCR sequencing. The positive SARS-CoV-2 PCR tests of the convalescent patients were dated from March to December 2020, before the Alpha, Beta and Delta variants emerged in the United States. PBMCs were cultured at 1.5 million to 2 million per well in IMDM supplemented with approximately 5% human AB serum and around 10 IU/ml IL-2, with approximately 9.5 ug/ml peptide pools added. On days 3 and 7, half of the culture medium was replaced with fresh IL-2-containing medium. Once the cells had been in culture for roughly 11 days, the EasySep CD4+ T cell isolation kit was used to isolate CD4+ T cells by negative selection. Ficoll-Paque Plus gradient centrifugation was used to isolate PBMCs from whole blood, and the isolated PBMCs were then either used fresh or cryopreserved at -140C. Each culture condition was generally run in triplicate wells.

The receptor comes from a human donor who had recovered from COVID-19. Rearrangement joined TRBV19 to TRBJ1-2; 11 of the junction bases match TRBD1. Sequenced: CD4+ T cells from blood, cultured in vitro. The DNA is as follows: TGTGCCAGTAGTATGTCGATCGGACAGGGGGCGCGGTATGGCTACACCTTC. This codes for CASSMSIGQGARYGYTF.